This TCR delta chain was documented in a study of gamma-delta T cells after stem cell transplantation. In this sample, this clone turned up a few times. CDR3 size: 18 residues. J was trimmed by 4 bases and V by 2 bases; bases with no gene match: 16. The germline V gene encodes CDR1 GEAIGNYY and CDR2 EKD. TCRdb re-called the RT-PCR reads with CATT. There are roughly 5,400 delta-chain clones in the sample; roughly 10% occur only once, and about 13% lies in the top ten. The chain combines TRDV2 with TRDJ1, with 9 bases matching TRDD3. The clonotype comes from a human donor. It is not recorded whose cells these are; they may come from a transplant donor. Material: gamma-delta T cells. CDR3 amino acids: CACDIAGARGIQSDKLIF. In DNA, the CDR3 is TGTGCCTGTGACATTGCGGGGGCCCGGGGGATACAAAGCGATAAACTCATCTTT.